A selection of T cell receptor beta chains follows, all from one sample in a study of regulatory T cells in long-lasting Graves disease. TCRdb re-called the multiplex PCR reads with MiXCR, one entry per CDR3 protein. The sample has around 470,000 distinct CDR3 sequences; 12% to 15% are singletons. The sample also formed part of further work on T cells in Graves' hyperthyroidism and ophthalmopathy.

This specimen was peripheral blood mononuclear cells (PBMCs), taken at new diagnosis, from a patient treated with antithyroid drugs. All receptors derive from a woman in her 50s with Graves disease. CDR3s include the opening cysteine and the closing phenylalanine or tryptophan. Each record gives: clone size, V gene, D gene, J gene, CDR3 protein, CDR3 DNA. The D gene is left open where the match is weak. A row's size may be missing; if present it is once, few, many or a size class.

>few|TRBV29-1|TRBD1|TRBJ2-7
CSVGRTGLAGIVGEQYF
TGCAGCGTTGGGAGGACAGGGCTTGCGGGGATTGTAGGGGAGCAGTACTTC
>.|TRBV25-1|TRBD2|TRBJ2-3
CASSEHRVTSASFHTQYF
TGTGCCAGCAGTGAACATCGGGTGACTAGCGCCTCCTTCCATACGCAGTATTTT
>many|TRBV2|.|TRBJ2-2
CASSEWQDDTGELFF
TGTGCCAGCAGTGAGTGGCAGGATGACACCGGGGAGCTGTTTTTT
>many|TRBV6-2/TRBV6-3|.|TRBJ2-5
CASSRRAGAETQYF
TGTGCCAGCAGCCGCCGGGCAGGGGCTGAGACCCAGTACTTC
>many|TRBV2|.|TRBJ2-1
CASSEGQAGGYNEQFF
TGTGCCAGCAGTGAAGGCCAGGCGGGCGGGTACAATGAGCAGTTCTTC
>.|TRBV5-6|.|TRBJ1-3
CASSSSASSGNTIYF
TGTGCCAGCAGCTCCTCAGCGAGCTCTGGAAACACCATATATTTT
>many|TRBV2|TRBD1|TRBJ2-7
CASSVGQGAWEQYF
TGTGCCAGCAGCGTGGGACAGGGGGCTTGGGAGCAGTACTTC
>many|TRBV28|.|TRBJ2-5
CASSFRNVGLGETQYF
TGTGCCAGCAGTTTTAGGAACGTGGGGCTAGGAGAGACCCAGTACTTC
>many|TRBV12-3/TRBV12-4|.|TRBJ1-1
CASSFGTGREAFF
TGTGCCAGCAGTTTCGGTACAGGCCGTGAAGCTTTCTTT
>few|TRBV28|.|TRBJ2-7
CASSSTVQGKYF
TGTGCCAGCAGTTCCACGGTTCAGGGAAAGTACTTC
>few|TRBV6-2/TRBV6-3|.|TRBJ2-2
CASSYSGPGAGELFF
TGTGCCAGCAGTTACTCGGGGCCAGGGGCCGGGGAGCTGTTTTTT
>few|TRBV18|.|TRBJ2-2
CASSPQTGTGNTGELFF
TGTGCCAGCTCACCACAGACCGGGACGGGGAACACCGGGGAGCTGTTTTTT
>few|TRBV14|TRBD1|TRBJ2-1
CASSTRTGNFYNEQFF
TGTGCCAGCAGCACCCGGACAGGGAATTTCTACAATGAGCAGTTCTTC
>few|TRBV10-3|TRBD1|TRBJ1-5
CAISDYGQGDSNQPQHF
TGTGCCATCAGTGACTACGGACAGGGGGATTCCAATCAGCCCCAGCATTTT
>few|TRBV27|.|TRBJ2-6
CASSLNTGANVLTF
TGTGCCAGCAGTTTAAATACTGGGGCCAACGTCCTGACTTTC
>few|TRBV10-1|.|TRBJ2-1
CASSDRHEEGEQFF
TGCGCCAGCAGTGACAGGCATGAAGAAGGAGAGCAGTTCTTC
>.|TRBV20-1|.|TRBJ2-7
CSASQEGAAYEQYF
TGCAGTGCTAGCCAGGAGGGAGCCGCCTACGAGCAGTACTTC
>many|TRBV12-3/TRBV12-4|.|TRBJ2-7
CASSFFLGPYEQYF
TGTGCCAGCAGTTTTTTTCTGGGGCCCTACGAGCAGTACTTC
>few|TRBV19|.|TRBJ2-2
CASQNRDITGELFF
TGTGCCAGTCAGAACAGGGATATCACCGGGGAGCTGTTTTTT
>.|TRBV12-3/TRBV12-4|.|TRBJ2-2
CASSYRGMNTGELFF
TGTGCCAGCAGCTACCGGGGGATGAACACCGGGGAGCTGTTTTTT
>few|TRBV6-2/TRBV6-3|.|TRBJ2-1
CASSAVNEQFF
TGTGCCAGCAGTGCCGTCAATGAGCAGTTCTTC
>many|TRBV24-1|.|TRBJ2-1
CATSEEHYYNEQFF
TGTGCCACCAGTGAAGAACACTACTACAATGAGCAGTTCTTC
>many|TRBV18|.|TRBJ2-5
CASSPPEADRGETQYF
TGTGCCAGCTCACCACCGGAGGCAGACAGAGGAGAGACCCAGTACTTC
>many|TRBV30|.|TRBJ1-1
CAWSVLRNTEAFF
TGTGCCTGGAGTGTTCTTCGGAACACTGAAGCTTTCTTT
>many|TRBV6-1|TRBD2|TRBJ2-7
CASSDSGTSGNIYEQYF
TGTGCCAGCAGTGATTCCGGGACTAGCGGGAATATATACGAGCAGTACTTC
>many|TRBV3-1|.|TRBJ2-2
CASSLQEDGELFF
TGTGCCAGCAGCTTGCAGGAGGATGGGGAGCTGTTTTTT
>many|TRBV11-2|TRBD2|TRBJ2-1
CASSLRLAGGYNEQFF
TGTGCCAGCAGCTTAAGACTAGCGGGGGGCTACAATGAGCAGTTCTTC
>many|TRBV12-3/TRBV12-4|TRBD2|TRBJ2-1
CASSLGLAGAEQFF
TGTGCCAGCAGTTTAGGACTAGCGGGAGCTGAGCAGTTCTTC
>many|TRBV5-1|.|TRBJ1-1
CASSLVESGNTEAFF
TGCGCCAGCAGCTTGGTAGAATCGGGGAACACTGAGGCTTTCTTT
>.|TRBV16|.|TRBJ1-5
CASSQSWPTNQPQHF
TGTGCCAGCAGCCAATCTTGGCCGACCAATCAGCCCCAGCATTTT
>many|TRBV28|.|TRBJ1-5
CASSLVGQGSNQPQHF
TGTGCCAGCAGTCTTGTAGGGCAGGGTAGCAATCAGCCCCAGCATTTT
>.|TRBV9|.|TRBJ2-7
CASSVDGLPTYEQYF
TGTGCCAGCAGCGTAGATGGGCTACCCACCTACGAGCAGTACTTC
>.|TRBV7-9|.|TRBJ1-5
CASSRTPTGQIFDQPQHF
TGTGCCAGCAGCCGGACCCCAACGGGACAAATTTTTGATCAGCCCCAGCATTTT
>many|TRBV27|.|TRBJ2-1
CASSFLLEGRNEQFF
TGTGCCAGCAGTTTTTTGCTGGAGGGCCGTAATGAGCAGTTCTTC
>many|TRBV7-8|TRBD1|TRBJ2-5
CASSLVARQGPKETQYF
TGTGCCAGCAGCTTAGTGGCCCGACAGGGTCCAAAAGAGACCCAGTACTTC
>few|TRBV4-1|.|TRBJ1-2
CASSQGPRGAGYGYTF
TGCGCCAGCAGCCAAGGGCCCCGGGGGGCCGGCTATGGCTACACCTTC
>many|TRBV29-1|.|TRBJ2-2
CSVGDTGELFF
TGCAGCGTCGGGGACACCGGGGAGCTGTTTTTT
>many|TRBV11-2|TRBD1|TRBJ2-1
CASSLGGQINEQFF
TGTGCCAGCAGCTTAGGGGGACAGATAAATGAGCAGTTCTTC
>few|TRBV28|.|TRBJ2-7
CASSRQTGIYEQYF
TGTGCCAGCAGCCGTCAGACAGGAATCTACGAGCAGTACTTC
>many|TRBV9|.|TRBJ1-4
CASSALVGTDREKLFF
TGTGCCAGCAGCGCACTAGTCGGGACGGACCGTGAAAAACTGTTTTTT
>.|TRBV4-1|.|TRBJ2-3
CASSHLVTLADTQYF
TGCGCCAGCAGCCATTTAGTAACCTTGGCAGATACGCAGTATTTT
>many|TRBV12-3/TRBV12-4|.|TRBJ2-7
CASSLMEHYEQYF
TGTGCCAGCAGTTTAATGGAGCACTACGAGCAGTACTTC
>few|TRBV6-1|.|TRBJ2-7
CASSSATLEQYF
TGTGCCAGCAGCTCTGCCACCCTCGAGCAGTACTTC
>many|TRBV11-2|TRBD2|TRBJ2-7
CASSLDWGGVHEQYF
TGTGCCAGCAGCTTAGATTGGGGGGGGGTCCACGAGCAGTACTTC
>many|TRBV6-5|.|TRBJ2-7
CASSNYGGPSRYEQYF
TGTGCCAGCAGTAACTATGGTGGCCCATCGAGATACGAGCAGTACTTC
>few|TRBV9|TRBD2|TRBJ2-3
CASSGGRVSTDTQYF
TGTGCCAGCAGTGGCGGGAGGGTAAGCACAGATACGCAGTATTTT
>many|TRBV27|TRBD2|TRBJ2-5
CASSPDLAGGPETQYF
TGTGCCAGCAGTCCGGACTTAGCGGGAGGGCCGGAGACCCAGTACTTC
>many|TRBV10-3|.|TRBJ2-1
CAISESATDRQFF
TGTGCCATCAGTGAGTCTGCGACAGACAGGCAGTTCTTC
>.|TRBV10-3|.|TRBJ1-2
CATDKGDGGYTF
TGTGCCACCGACAAGGGGGACGGTGGCTACACCTTC
>.|TRBV28|TRBD2|TRBJ2-7
CASSLSPGLAGEQYF
TGTGCCAGCAGTTTATCACCGGGACTAGCGGGCGAGCAGTACTTC
>.|TRBV9|TRBD2|TRBJ2-1
CASSAAGGAENNEQFF
TGTGCCAGCAGCGCGGCGGGGGGAGCAGAAAACAATGAGCAGTTCTTC
>many|TRBV7-8|.|TRBJ2-5
CASSIGRETQYF
TGTGCCAGCAGCATCGGGCGGGAGACCCAGTACTTC
>many|TRBV13|TRBD1|TRBJ2-7
CASSLVGTVGEQYF
TGTGCCAGCAGCTTAGTAGGGACAGTTGGCGAGCAGTACTTC
>few|TRBV13|.|TRBJ2-2
CASSLAQGKTGELFF
TGTGCCAGCAGCTTAGCACAGGGTAAAACCGGGGAGCTGTTTTTT
>many|TRBV2|.|TRBJ2-7
CASRPRRTTPFEQYF
TGTGCCAGCAGACCCCGGAGGACTACCCCTTTCGAGCAGTACTTC
>many|TRBV11-2|.|TRBJ2-3
CASSFFFWRERDTDTQYF
TGTGCCAGCAGCTTTTTTTTTTGGCGCGAACGTGACACAGATACGCAGTATTTT
>many|TRBV28|.|TRBJ1-5
CASSLSLAINQPQHF
TGTGCCAGCAGTTTATCCTTAGCCATCAATCAGCCCCAGCATTTT
>many|TRBV15|TRBD1|TRBJ1-1
CATSRAGTGGGVGAFF
TGTGCCACCAGCAGAGCCGGGACAGGGGGCGGGGTGGGAGCTTTCTTT
>.|TRBV6-1|TRBD2|TRBJ2-1
CASSSRAAGGYNEQFF
TGTGCCAGCAGTAGCCGGGCCGCGGGGGGCTACAATGAGCAGTTCTTC
>few|TRBV25-1|TRBD1|TRBJ2-3
CASSDSPGQLTDTQYF
TGTGCCAGCAGTGACAGCCCGGGACAGCTCACAGATACGCAGTATTTT